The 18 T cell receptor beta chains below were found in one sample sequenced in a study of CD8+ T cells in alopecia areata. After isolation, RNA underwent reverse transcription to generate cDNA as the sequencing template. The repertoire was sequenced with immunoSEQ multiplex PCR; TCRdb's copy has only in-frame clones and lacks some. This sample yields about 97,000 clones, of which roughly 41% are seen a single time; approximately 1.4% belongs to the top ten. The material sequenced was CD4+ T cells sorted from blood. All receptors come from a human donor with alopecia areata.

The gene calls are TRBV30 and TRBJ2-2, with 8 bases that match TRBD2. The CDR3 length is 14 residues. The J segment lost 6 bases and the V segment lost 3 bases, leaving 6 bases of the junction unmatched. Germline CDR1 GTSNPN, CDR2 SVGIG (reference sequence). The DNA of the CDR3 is TGTGCCTGGAGCGGGACTAGAGTTGCCGGGGAGCTGTTTTTT. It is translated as CAWSGTRVAGELFF.

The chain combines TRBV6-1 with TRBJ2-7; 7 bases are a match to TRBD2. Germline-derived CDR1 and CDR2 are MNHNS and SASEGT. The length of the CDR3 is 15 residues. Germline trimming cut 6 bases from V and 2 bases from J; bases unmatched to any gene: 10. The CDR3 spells CASRTPGRGAYEQYF. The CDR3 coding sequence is TGTGCCAGCAGAACGCCGGGGAGGGGCGCCTACGAGCAGTACTTC.

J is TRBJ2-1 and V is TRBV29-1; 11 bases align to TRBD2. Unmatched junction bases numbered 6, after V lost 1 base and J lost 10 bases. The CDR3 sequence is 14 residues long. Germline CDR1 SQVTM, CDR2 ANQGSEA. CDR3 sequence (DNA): TGCAGCGTTGAAGTAGCGGGGGGGCCCGGGGAGCAGTTCTTC. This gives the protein CSVEVAGGPGEQFF.

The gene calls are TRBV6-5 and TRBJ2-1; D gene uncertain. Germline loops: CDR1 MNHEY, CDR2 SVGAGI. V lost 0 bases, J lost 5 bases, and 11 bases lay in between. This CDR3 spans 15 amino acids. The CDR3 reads CASSYSWGRNNEQFF. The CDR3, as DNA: TGTGCCAGCAGTTACTCCTGGGGAAGGAACAATGAGCAGTTCTTC.

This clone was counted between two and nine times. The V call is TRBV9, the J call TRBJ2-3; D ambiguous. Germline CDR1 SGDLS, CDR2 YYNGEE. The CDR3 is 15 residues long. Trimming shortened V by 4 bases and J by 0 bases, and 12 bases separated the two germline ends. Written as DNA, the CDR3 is TGTGCCAGCAGCATCGAGACGGGTAGCACAGATACGCAGTATTTT. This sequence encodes CASSIETGSTDTQYF.

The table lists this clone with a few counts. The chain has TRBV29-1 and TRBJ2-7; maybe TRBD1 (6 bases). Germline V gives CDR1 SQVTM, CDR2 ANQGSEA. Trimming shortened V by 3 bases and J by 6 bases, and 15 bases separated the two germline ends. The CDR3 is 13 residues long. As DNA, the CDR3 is TGCAGCGTTGATAGGGCAGGGGTGGCCGAGCAGTACTTC. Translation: CSVDRAGVAEQYF.

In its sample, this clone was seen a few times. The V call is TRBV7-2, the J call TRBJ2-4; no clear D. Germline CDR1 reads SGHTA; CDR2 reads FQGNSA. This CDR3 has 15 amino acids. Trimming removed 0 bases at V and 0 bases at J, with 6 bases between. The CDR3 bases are TGTGCCAGCAGCTTAGCTCGGTTAGCCAAAAACATTCAGTACTTC. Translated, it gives CASSLARLAKNIQYF. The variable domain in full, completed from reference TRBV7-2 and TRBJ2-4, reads GAGVSQSPSNKVTEKGKDVELRCDPISGHTALYWYRQSLGQGLEFLIYFQGNSAPDKSGLPSDRFSAERTGGSVSTLTIQRTQQEDSAVYLCASSLARLAKNIQYFGAGTRLSVL.

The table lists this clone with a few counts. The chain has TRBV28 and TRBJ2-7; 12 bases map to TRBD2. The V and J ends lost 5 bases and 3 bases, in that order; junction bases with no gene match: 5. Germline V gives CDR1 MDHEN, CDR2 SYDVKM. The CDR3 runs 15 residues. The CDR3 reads CASSLTSGSYYEQYF. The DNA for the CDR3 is TGTGCCAGCAGTCTGACTAGCGGGAGTTACTACGAGCAGTACTTC.

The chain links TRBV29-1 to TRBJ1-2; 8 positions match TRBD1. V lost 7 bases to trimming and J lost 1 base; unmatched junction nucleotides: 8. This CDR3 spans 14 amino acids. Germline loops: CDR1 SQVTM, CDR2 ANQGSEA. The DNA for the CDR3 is TGCAGCGCCGGACAGGGTCAGTTTAACTATGGCTACACCTTC. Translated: CSAGQGQFNYGYTF.

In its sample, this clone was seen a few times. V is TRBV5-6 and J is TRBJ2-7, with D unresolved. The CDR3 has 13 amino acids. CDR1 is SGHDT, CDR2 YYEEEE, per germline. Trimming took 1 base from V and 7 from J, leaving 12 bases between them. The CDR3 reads CASSLSGLGEQYF. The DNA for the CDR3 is TGTGCCAGCAGCTTGAGTGGGCTTGGAGAGCAGTACTTC. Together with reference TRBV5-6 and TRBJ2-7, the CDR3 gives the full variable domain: DAGVTQSPTHLIKTRGQQVTLRCSPKSGHDTVSWYQQALGQGPQFIFQYYEEEERQRGNFPDRFSGHQFPNYSSELNVNALLLGDSALYLCASSLSGLGEQYFGPGTRLTVT.

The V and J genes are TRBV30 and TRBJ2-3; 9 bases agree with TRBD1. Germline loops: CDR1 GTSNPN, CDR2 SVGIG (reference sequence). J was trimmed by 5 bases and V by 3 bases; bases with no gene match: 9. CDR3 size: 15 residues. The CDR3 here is CAWRRGQGTVDTQYF. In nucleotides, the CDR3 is TGTGCCTGGAGGCGAGGACAGGGGACGGTAGATACGCAGTATTTT.

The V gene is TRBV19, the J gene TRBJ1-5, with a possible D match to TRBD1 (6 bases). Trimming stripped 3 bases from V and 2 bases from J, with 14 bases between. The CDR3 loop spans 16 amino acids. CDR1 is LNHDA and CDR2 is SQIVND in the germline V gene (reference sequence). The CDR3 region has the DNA TGTGCCAGTAGTATTCGCCCGGGACATCGCAATCAGCCCCAGCATTTT. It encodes CASSIRPGHRNQPQHF.

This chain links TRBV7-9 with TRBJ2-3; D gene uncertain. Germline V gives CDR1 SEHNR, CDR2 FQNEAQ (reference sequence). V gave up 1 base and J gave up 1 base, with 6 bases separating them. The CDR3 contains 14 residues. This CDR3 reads CASSLVEGTDTQYF. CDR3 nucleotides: TGTGCCAGCAGCTTAGTCGAGGGCACAGATACGCAGTATTTT.

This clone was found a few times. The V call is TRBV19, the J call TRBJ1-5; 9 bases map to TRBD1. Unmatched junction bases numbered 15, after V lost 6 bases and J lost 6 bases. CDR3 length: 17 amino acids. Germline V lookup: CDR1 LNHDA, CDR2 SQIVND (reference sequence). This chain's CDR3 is CASRTGTGPLGGQPQHF. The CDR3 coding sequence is TGTGCCAGTAGGACCGGGACAGGGCCACTGGGGGGTCAGCCCCAGCATTTT.

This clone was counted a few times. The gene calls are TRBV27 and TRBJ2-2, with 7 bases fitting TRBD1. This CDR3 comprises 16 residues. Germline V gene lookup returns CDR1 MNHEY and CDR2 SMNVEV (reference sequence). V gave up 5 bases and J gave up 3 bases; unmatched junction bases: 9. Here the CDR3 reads CASSGGPGQHTGELFF. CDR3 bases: TGTGCCAGCAGTGGTGGTCCGGGACAGCACACCGGGGAGCTGTTTTTT.

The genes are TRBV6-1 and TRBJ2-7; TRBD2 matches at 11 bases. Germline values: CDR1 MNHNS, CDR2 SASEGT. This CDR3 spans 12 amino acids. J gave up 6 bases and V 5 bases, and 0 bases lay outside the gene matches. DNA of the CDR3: TGTGCCAGCAGTCTAGCGGGAGGCGAGCAGTACTTC. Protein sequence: CASSLAGGEQYF.

The CDR3 reads CASSYTTVEPSYTF. The DNA for the CDR3 is TGTGCCAGCAGTTATACGACAGTTGAACCGAGCTACACCTTC. The rearrangement uses TRBV6-5 and TRBJ1-2; possibly TRBD1 for D (5 bases). Germline lookup yields CDR1 MNHEY and CDR2 SVGAGI. V lost 3 bases, J lost 9 bases, and 17 bases lay in between. This CDR3 comprises 14 residues.

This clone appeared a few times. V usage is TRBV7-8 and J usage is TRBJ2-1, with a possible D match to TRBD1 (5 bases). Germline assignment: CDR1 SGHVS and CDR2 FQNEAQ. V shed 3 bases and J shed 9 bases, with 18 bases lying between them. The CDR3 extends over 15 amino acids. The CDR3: CASSFGTGAHSEQFF. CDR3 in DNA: TGTGCCAGCAGCTTTGGTACAGGAGCCCACAGTGAGCAGTTCTTC.